This T cell receptor beta chain was captured in a study of T cells after somatic rescue of genetic block (dated by TCRdb to between 2020 and 2021). Study-wide context: The study assessed how robust, over the long term, a T-cell system was when the system had developed through somatic rescue of a genetic block in T-cell development.

To prepare the library, the immunoSEQ multiplex PCR assay was applied. The clones in this table, taken by TCRdb from immuneACCESS, are in-frame only. Not every clone is retained; where verified, under half of the shortfall comes from an unresolved V gene, and the cause of the rest is unknown. A total of 11,000 to 15,000 clones appear in this sample, around three quarters of them only once. The ten largest clones capture over 12% of the sample. As to this clone: The clone's antigen remains unknown. No per-base quality is available; no much larger clone lies one base away.

The TCR originated in a boy between 10 and 17 years old. Sequencing was done on a sample of peripheral blood mononuclear cells (PBMCs).

The base sequence is TGTGCCAGCAGGATGAGCGGGAGGGGCTCCTACAATGAGCAGTTCTTC. This yields the protein CASRMSGRGSYNEQFF. Rearrangement joined TRBV27 to TRBJ2-1, and TRBD2 matches 10 of the central bases. Its CDR3 holds 16 amino acids, cysteine through phenylalanine. Only CDR3 DNA remains: 48 bases, in frame from the first base. CDR1 and CDR2 are read off the germline V gene (reference sequence) as MNHEY and SMNVEV. V ends up 6 bases short and J 0 bases short, with an unmatched junction base count of 5.